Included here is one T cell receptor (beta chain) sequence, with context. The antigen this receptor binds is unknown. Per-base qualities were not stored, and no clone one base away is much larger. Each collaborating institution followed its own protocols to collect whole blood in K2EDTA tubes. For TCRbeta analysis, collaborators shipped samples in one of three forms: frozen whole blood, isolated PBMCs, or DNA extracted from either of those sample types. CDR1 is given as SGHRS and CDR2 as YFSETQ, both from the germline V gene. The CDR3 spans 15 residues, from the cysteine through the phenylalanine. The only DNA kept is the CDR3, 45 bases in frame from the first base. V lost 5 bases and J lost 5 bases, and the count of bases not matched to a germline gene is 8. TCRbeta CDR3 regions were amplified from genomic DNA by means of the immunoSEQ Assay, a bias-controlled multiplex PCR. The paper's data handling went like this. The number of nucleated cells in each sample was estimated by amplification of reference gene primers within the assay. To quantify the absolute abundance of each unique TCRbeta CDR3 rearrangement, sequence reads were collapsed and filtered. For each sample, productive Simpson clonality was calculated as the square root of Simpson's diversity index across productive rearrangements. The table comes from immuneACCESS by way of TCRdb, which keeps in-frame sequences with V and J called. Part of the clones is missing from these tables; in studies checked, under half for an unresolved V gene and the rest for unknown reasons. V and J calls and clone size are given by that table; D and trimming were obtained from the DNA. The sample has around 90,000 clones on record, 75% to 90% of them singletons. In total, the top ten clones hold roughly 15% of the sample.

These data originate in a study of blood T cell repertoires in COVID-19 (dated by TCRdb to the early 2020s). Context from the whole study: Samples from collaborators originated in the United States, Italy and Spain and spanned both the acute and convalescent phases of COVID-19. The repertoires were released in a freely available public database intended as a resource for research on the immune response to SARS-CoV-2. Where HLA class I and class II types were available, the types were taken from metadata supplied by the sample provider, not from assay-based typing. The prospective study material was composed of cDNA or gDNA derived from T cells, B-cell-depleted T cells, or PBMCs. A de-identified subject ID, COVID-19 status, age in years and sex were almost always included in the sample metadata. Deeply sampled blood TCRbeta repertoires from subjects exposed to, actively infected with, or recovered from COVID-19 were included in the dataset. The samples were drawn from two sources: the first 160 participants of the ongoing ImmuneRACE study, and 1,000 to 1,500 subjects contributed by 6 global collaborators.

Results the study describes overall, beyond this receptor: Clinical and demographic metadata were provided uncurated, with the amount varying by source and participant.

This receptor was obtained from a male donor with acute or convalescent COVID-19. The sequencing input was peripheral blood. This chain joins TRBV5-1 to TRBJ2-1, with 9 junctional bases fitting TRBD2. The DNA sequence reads TGCGCCAGCAGTTTAGCGGGGGATCCCAACAATGAGCAGTTCTTC. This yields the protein CASSLAGDPNNEQFF. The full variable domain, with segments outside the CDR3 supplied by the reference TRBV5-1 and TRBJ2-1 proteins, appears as KAGVTQTPRYLIKTRGQQVTLSCSPISGHRSVSWYQQTPGQGLQFLFEYFSETQRNKGNFPGRFSGRQFSNSRSEMNVSTLELGDSALYLCASSLAGDPNNEQFFGPGTRLTVL.